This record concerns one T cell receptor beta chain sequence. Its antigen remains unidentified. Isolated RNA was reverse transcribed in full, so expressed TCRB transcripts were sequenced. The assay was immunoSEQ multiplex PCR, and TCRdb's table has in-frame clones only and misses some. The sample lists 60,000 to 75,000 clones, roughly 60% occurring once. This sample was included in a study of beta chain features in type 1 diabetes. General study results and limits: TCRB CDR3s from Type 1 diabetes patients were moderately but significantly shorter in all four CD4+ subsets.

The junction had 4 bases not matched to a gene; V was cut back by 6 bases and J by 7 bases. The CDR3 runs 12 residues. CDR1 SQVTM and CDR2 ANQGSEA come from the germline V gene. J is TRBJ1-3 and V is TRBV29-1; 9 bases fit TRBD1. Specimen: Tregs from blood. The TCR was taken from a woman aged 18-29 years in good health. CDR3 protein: CSVGQGGNTIYF. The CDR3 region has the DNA TGCAGCGTGGGACAGGGTGGCAACACCATATATTTT.